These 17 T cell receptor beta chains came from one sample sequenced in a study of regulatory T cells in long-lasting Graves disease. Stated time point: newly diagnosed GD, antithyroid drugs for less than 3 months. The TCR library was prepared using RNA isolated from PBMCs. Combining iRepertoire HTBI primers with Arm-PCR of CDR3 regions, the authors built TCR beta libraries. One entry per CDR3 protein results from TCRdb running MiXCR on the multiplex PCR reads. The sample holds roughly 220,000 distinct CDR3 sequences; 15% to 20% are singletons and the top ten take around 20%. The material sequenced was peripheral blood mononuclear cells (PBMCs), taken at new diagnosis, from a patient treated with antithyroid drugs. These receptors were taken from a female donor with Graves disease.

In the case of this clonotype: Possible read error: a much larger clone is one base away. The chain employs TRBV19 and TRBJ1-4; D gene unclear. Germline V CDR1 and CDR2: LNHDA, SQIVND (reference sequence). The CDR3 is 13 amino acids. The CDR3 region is CASSASRNKKLFF. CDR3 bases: TGTGCCAGTAGTGCGAGCCGTAATAAAAAACTGTTTTTT.

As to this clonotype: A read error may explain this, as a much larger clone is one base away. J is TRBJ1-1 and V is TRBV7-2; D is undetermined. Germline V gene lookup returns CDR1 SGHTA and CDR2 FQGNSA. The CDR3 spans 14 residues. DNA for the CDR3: TGTGCCAGCAGCTTCAGGACTCTGAACACTGAAGCTTACTTT. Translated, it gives CASSFRTLNTEAYF.

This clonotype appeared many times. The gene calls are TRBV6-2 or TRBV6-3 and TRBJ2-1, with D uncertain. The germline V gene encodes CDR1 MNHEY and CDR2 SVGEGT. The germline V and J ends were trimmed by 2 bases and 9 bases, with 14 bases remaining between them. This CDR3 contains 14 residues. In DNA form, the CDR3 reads TGTGCCAGCAGTTACGGCCCAGCGCCGGGTGAGCAGTTCTTC. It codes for CASSYGPAPGEQFF.

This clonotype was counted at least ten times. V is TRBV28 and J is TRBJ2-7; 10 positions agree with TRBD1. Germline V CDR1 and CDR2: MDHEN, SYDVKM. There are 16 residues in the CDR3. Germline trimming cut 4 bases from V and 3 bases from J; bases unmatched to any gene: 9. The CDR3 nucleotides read TGTGCCAGCAGTTCCCCGAGGGGGACAGGGGTCTACGAGCAGTACTTC. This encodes CASSSPRGTGVYEQYF.

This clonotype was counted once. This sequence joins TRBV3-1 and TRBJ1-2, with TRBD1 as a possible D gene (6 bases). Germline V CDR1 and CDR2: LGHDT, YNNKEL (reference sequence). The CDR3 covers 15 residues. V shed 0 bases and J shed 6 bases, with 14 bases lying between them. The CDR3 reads CASSQDSQGSNGYTF. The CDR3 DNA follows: TGTGCCAGCAGCCAAGACTCACAGGGATCGAATGGCTACACCTTC.

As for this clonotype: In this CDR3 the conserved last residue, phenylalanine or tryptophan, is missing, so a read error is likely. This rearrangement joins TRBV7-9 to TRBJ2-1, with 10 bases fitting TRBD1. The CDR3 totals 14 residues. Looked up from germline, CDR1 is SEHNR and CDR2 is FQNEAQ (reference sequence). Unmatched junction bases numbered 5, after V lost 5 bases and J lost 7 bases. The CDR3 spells CASSRPGQGNEQFS. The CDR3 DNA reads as TGTGCCAGCAGCCGGCCGGGACAGGGGAATGAGCAGTTCTCC.

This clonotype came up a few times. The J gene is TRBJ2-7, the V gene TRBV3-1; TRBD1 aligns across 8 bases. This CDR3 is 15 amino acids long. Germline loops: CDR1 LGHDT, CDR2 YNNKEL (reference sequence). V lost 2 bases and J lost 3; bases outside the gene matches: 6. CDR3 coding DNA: TGTGCCAGCAGCCAACGGACAGGGTTTTACTACGAGCAGTACTTC. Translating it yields CASSQRTGFYYEQYF.

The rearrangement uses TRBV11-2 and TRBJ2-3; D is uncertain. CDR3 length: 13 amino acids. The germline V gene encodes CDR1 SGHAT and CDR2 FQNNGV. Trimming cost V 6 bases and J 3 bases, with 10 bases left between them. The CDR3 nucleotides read TGTGCCAGCAGATTACCGAAAACAGATACGCAGTATTTT. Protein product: CASRLPKTDTQYF.

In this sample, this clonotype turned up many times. The CDR3 loop is CASSLRRISGQANEQFF. As DNA, the CDR3 is TGTGCCAGCAGCTTAAGGCGGATTAGTGGTCAGGCCAATGAGCAGTTCTTC. The V gene is TRBV7-9, the J gene TRBJ2-1; D is ambiguous. The CDR3 contains 17 residues. Germline lookup yields CDR1 SEHNR and CDR2 FQNEAQ (reference sequence). V was cut by 2 bases and J by 6 bases, with 20 bases left in between.

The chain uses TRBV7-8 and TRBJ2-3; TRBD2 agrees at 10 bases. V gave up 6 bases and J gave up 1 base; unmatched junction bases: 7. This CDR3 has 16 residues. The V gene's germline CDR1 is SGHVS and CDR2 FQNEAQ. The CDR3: CASRSGRALGTDTQYF. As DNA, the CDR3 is TGTGCCAGCAGAAGCGGGAGGGCCCTCGGCACAGATACGCAGTATTTT.

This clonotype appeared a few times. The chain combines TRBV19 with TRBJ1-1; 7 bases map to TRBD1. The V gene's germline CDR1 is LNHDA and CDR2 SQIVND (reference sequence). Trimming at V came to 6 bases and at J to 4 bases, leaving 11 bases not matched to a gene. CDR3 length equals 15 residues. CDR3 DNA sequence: TGTGCCAGTAGCCTGACAGGGTTTGATTTCACTGAAGCTTTCTTT. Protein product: CASSLTGFDFTEAFF. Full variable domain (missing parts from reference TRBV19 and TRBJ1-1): DGGITQSPKYLFRKEGQNVTLSCEQNLNHDAMYWYRQDPGQGLRLIYYSQIVNDFQKGDIAEGYSVSREKKESFPLTVTSAQKNPTAFYLCASSLTGFDFTEAFFGQGTRLTVV.

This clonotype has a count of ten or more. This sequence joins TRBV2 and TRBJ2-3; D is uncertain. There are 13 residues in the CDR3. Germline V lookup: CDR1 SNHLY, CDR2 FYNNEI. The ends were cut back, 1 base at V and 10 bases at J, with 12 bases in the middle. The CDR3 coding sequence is TGTGCCAGCAGTGAAGAGGTTCATCGTGCGCAGTATTTT. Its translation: CASSEEVHRAQYF.

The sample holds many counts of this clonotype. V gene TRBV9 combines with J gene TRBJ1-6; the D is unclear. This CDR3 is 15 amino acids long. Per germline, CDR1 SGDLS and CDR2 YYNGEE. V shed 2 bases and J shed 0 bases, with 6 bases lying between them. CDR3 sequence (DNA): TGTGCCAGCAGCGTGGGGTTCTCCTATAATTCACCCCTCCACTTT. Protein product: CASSVGFSYNSPLHF. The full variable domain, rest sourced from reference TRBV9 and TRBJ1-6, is DSGVTQTPKHLITATGQRVTLRCSPRSGDLSVYWYQQSLDQGLQFLIQYYNGEERAKGNILERFSAQQFPDLHSELNLSSLELGDSALYFCASSVGFSYNSPLHFGNGTRLTVT.

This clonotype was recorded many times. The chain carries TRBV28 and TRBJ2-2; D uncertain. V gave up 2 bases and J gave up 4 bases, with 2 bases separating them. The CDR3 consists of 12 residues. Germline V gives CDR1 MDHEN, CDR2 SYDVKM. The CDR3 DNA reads TGTGCCAGCAGTTTACTCACCGGGGAGCTGTTTTTT. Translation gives CASSLLTGELFF. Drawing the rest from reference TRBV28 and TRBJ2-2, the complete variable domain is DVKVTQSSRYLVKRTGEKVFLECVQDMDHENMFWYRQDPGLGLRLIYFSYDVKMKEKGDIPEGYSVSREKKERFSLILESASTNQTSMYLCASSLLTGELFFGEGSRLTVL.

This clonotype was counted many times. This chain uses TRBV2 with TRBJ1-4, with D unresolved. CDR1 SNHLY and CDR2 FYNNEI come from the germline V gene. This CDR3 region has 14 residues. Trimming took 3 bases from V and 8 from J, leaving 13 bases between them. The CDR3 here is CASSERQAFEKLFF. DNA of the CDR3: TGTGCCAGCAGTGAGAGGCAGGCGTTCGAAAAACTGTTTTTT. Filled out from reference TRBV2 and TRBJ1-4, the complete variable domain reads EPEVTQTPSHQVTQMGQEVILRCVPISNHLYFYWYRQILGQKVEFLVSFYNNEISEKSEIFDDQFSVERPDGSNFTLKIRSTKLEDSAMYFCASSERQAFEKLFFGSGTQLSVL.

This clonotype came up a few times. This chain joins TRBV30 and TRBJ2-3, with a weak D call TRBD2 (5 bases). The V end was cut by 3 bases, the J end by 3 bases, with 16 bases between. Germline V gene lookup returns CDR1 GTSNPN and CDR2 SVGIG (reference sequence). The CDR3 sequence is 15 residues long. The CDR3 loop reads CAWSPLGGFTDTQYF. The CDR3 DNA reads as TGTGCCTGGAGCCCCCTAGGAGGATTTACAGATACGCAGTATTTT.

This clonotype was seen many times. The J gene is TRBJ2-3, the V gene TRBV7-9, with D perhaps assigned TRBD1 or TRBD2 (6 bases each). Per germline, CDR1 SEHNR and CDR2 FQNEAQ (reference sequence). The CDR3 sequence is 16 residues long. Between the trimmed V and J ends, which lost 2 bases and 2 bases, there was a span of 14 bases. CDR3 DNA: TGTGCCAGCAGCTTATTTGGGGGGCATCTCACAGATACGCAGTATTTT. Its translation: CASSLFGGHLTDTQYF.